This TCR beta chain was recovered during a study of identical twins. This clonotype was detected a few times. TCRdb itself ran the 5' RACE reads through MiXCR, one entry per CDR3 protein. The table lists a few hundred thousand distinct CDR3 sequences, approximately 18% of them singletons. V shed 6 bases, J shed 0 bases, and the junction held 4 bases outside the gene matches. CDR3 length: 14 residues. Input material: naive T cells sorted from blood. The rearrangement joins TRBV12-3 or TRBV12-4 to TRBJ1-1, with 7 nucleotides matching TRBD1. This clonotype originated in a man in his fifties or sixties in good health. This chain's CDR3 is CASRKGAVNTEAFF. The CDR3 nucleotides read TGTGCCAGCAGAAAGGGGGCTGTGAACACTGAAGCTTTCTTT.